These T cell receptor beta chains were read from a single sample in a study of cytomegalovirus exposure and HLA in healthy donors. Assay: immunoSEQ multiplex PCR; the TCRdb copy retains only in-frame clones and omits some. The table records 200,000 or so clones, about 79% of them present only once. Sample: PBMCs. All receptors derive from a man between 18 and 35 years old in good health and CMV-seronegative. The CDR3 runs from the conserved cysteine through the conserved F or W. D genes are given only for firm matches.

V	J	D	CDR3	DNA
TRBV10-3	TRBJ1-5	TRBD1	CAIRKDRGRGQPQHF	TGTGCCATCAGGAAGGACAGGGGGCGCGGTCAGCCCCAGCATTTT
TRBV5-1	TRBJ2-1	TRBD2	CASSELAGASYNEQFF	TGCGCCAGCAGCGAATTAGCGGGAGCCTCCTACAATGAGCAGTTCTTC
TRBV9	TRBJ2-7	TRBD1	CASSVEAGGTYEQYF	TGTGCCAGCAGCGTAGAAGCAGGGGGCACCTACGAGCAGTACTTC
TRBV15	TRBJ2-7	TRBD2	CATSRGTPLLGGRYNEQYF	TGTGCCACCAGCAGAGGGACTCCGCTACTAGGCGGGAGGTACAACGAGCAGTACTTC
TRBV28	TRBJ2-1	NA	CASKLIGYNEQFF	TGTGCCAGCAAGCTTATCGGTTACAATGAGCAGTTCTTC
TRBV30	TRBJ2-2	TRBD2	CACRTSGRRNTGELFF	TGTGCCTGTCGAACTAGCGGGAGGCGGAACACCGGGGAGCTGTTTTTT
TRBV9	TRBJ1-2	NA	CASSVASGQDGYTF	TGTGCCAGCAGCGTAGCGTCAGGTCAAGATGGCTACACCTTC
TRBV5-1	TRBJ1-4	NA	CASSRGRWGDNEKLFF	TGCGCCAGCAGCAGAGGCAGGTGGGGGGATAATGAAAAACTGTTTTTT
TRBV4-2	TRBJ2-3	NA	CASSQDRWGGMNTQYF	TGTGCCAGCAGCCAAGATAGGTGGGGGGGCATGAATACGCAGTATTTT
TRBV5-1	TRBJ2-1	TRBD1	CASSYGQGGEQFF	TGCGCCAGCAGCTACGGACAGGGCGGTGAGCAGTTCTTC
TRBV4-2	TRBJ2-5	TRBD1	CASSTGTGMETQYF	TGTGCCAGCTCGACCGGGACAGGGATGGAGACCCAGTACTTC
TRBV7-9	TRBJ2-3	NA	CSSSSHTDTQYF	TGTTCCAGCAGCTCCCACACAGATACGCAGTATTTT
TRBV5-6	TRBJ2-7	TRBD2	CASRPRTSGRVEQYF	TGTGCCAGCAGACCTCGGACTAGCGGGAGGGTCGAGCAGTACTTC
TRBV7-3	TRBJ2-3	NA	CASSYLQGDTDTQYF	TGTGCCAGCAGCTACCTACAGGGAGACACAGATACGCAGTATTTT
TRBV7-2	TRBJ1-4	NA	CASSFDQGSEKLFF	TGTGCCAGCAGCTTCGACCAGGGGAGTGAAAAACTGTTTTTT
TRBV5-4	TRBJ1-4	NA	CASSSLGEEKLFF	TGTGCCAGCAGCTCCCTCGGGGAGGAAAAACTGTTTTTT
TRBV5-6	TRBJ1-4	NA	CASSTGGKLFF	TGTGCCAGCAGCACCGGGGGAAAACTGTTTTTT
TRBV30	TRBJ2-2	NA	CAWSVMLGVNTGELFF	TGTGCCTGGAGTGTAATGCTAGGGGTGAACACCGGGGAGCTGTTTTTT
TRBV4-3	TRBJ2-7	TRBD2	CASSQPPSGGPRGQYF	TGCGCCAGCAGCCAACCCCCTAGCGGGGGGCCCCGCGGGCAGTACTTC
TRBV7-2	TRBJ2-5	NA	CASSLGASQETQYF	TGTGCCAGCAGCTTAGGAGCGTCCCAAGAGACCCAGTACTTC
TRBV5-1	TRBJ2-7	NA	CASSLEVTQLLAGYEQYF	TGCGCCAGCAGCTTGGAAGTGACACAGCTTCTGGCAGGCTACGAGCAGTACTTC